This TCR beta chain was recovered during a study of blood T cell repertoires in COVID-19. Overall study: The samples span acute and convalescent COVID-19 from the United States, Italy and Spain. Sources were T cells, B-cell-depleted T cells, or PBMCs; the material itself was cDNA or gDNA.

The CDR3 extends over 14 amino acids. V was shortened by 0 bases and J by 4 bases, with 7 bases between the two germline ends. CDR1 and CDR2 (germline): GTSNPN, SVGIG (reference sequence). Source study methods: Using reference gene primer amplification, nucleated cell counts were estimated. Profiling relied on immunoSEQ multiplex PCR, and the TCRdb table lists in-frame clones only, not all of them. V, J and clone size are those of that table, while D and trimming were read from the DNA. The table records about 220,000 clones, 85% of them present only once. Sequenced material: peripheral blood. V gene TRBV30 combines with J gene TRBJ1-6; D ambiguous. The sequence derives from a man aged 45-65 years who had recovered from COVID-19. Here the CDR3 DNA reads TGTGCCTGGAGTGTATGGCAGTATAATTCACCCCTCCACTTT. It specifies CAWSVWQYNSPLHF.